The source of this T cell receptor beta chain is a study of blood T cells in healthy people across ages. Through a sample-barcoded 5' primer and a J-beta primer mix, a second PCR was run for roughly 6 to 11 cycles. Sequencing recovered at least 2.5 million CDR3-containing paired-end reads from each sample. TCRdb itself ran the 5' RACE reads through MiXCR, one entry per CDR3 protein. The table lists about 510,000 distinct CDR3 sequences, around a quarter of them singletons. The study's findings and limits: Whereas aged donors had fewer naive CD4+ cells, long-lived donors had more of them and higher diversity.

The J segment lost 4 bases and the V segment lost 3 bases, leaving 2 bases of the junction unmatched. Germline-derived CDR1 and CDR2 are SQVTM and ANQGSEA. The CDR3 totals 13 residues. Concerning this clonotype itself: As yet, its antigen is unknown.

This sample was shared with a second study, whose subject was T cells of mothers and their children. This second study notes: Overlap ran slightly, non-significantly higher for related than unrelated mother-child pairs.

The chain couples TRBV29-1 to TRBJ2-7, with 11 nucleotides matching TRBD1. Material: blood. This sequence originates from a boy younger than 10 in good health. CDR3 sequence (DNA): TGCAGCGTTGAGGGACAGGGGGATTACGAGCAGTACTTC. Translating it yields CSVEGQGDYEQYF.